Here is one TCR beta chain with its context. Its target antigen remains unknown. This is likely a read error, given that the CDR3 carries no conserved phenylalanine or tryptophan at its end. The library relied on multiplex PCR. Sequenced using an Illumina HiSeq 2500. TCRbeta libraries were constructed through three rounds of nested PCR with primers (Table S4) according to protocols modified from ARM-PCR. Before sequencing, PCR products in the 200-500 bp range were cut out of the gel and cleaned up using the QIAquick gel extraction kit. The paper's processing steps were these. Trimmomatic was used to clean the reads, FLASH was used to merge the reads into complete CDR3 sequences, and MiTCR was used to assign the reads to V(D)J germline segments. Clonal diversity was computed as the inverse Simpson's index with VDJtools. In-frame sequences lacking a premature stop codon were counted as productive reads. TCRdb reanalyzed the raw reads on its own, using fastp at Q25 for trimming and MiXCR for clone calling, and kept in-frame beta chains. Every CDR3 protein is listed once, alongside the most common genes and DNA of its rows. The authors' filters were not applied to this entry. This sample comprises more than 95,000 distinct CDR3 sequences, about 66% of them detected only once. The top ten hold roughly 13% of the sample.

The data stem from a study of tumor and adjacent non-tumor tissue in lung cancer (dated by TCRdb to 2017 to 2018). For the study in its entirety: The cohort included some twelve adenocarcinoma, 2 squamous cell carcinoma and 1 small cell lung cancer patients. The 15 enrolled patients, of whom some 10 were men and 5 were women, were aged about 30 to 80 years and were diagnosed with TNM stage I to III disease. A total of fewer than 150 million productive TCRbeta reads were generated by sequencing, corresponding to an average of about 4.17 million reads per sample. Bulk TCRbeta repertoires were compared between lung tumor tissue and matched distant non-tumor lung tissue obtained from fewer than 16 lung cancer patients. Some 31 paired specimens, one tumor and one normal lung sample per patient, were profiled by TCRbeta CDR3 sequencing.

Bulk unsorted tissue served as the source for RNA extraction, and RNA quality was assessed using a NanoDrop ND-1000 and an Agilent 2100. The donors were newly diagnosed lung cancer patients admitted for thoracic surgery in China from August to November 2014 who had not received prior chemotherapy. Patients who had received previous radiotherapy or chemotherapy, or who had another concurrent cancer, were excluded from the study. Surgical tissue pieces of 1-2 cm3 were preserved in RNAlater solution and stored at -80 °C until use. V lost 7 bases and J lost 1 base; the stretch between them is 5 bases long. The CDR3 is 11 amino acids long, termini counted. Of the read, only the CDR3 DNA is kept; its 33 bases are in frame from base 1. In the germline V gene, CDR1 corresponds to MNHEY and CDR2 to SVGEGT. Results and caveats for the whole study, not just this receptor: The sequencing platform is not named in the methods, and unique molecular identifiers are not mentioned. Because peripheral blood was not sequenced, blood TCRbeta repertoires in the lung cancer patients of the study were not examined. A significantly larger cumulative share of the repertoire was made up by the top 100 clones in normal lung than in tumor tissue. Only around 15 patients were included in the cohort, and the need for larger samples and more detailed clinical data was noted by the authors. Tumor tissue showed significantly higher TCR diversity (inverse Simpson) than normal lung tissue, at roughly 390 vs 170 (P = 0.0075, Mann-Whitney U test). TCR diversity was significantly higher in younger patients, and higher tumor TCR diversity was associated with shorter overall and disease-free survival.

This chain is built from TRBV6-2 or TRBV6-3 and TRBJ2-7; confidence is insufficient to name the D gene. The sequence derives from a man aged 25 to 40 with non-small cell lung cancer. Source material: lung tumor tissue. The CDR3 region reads CASNNSYEQYS. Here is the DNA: TGTGCCAGCAATAATTCCTACGAGCAGTACTCC.